One sample yielded the 15 T cell receptor beta chains listed below, sequenced in a study of T cells in Graves' hyperthyroidism and ophthalmopathy. Regions amplified from RNA transcripts were the TCR beta CDR3 regions. TCR CDR3 regions were first amplified by RT-PCR with HTBI primers. TCRdb analysed the multiplex PCR reads with MiXCR anew, one entry per CDR3 protein. The sample has 400,000 to 450,000 distinct CDR3 sequences, approximately 14% seen once. Sequencing input: blood. The receptors were gathered from a man between 18 and 29 years old with Graves' ophthalmopathy.

This clonotype was recorded at least ten times. J is TRBJ2-5 and V is TRBV11-1; D might be TRBD2 (5 bases). This CDR3 region has 14 residues. Trimming took off 5 bases at V and 5 bases at J, with 15 bases between the two ends. In germline, CDR1 is SGHAT, CDR2 FQDESV (reference sequence). The CDR3 sequence: CASSHAGREETQYF. In DNA form, the CDR3 reads TGTGCCAGCAGCCACGCGGGTAGAGAGGAGACCCAGTACTTC.

The chain carries TRBV28 and TRBJ1-5; D call uncertain. Trimming shortened V by 5 bases and J by 4 bases, and 3 bases separated the two germline ends. The CDR3 loop spans 11 amino acids. The V gene's germline CDR1 is MDHEN and CDR2 SYDVKM. The CDR3 loop is CASSPNQPQHF. CDR3 nucleotide sequence: TGTGCCAGCAGTCCAAATCAGCCCCAGCATTTT.

This clonotype was seen ten or more times. The chain joins TRBV18 to TRBJ2-7; possible D gene TRBD2, 6 bases. The length of the CDR3 is 14 residues. V was clipped by 5 bases and J by 0 bases, with 11 bases between them. CDR1 is KGHSH, CDR2 LQKENI, per germline. CDR3 sequence (DNA): TGTGCCAGCTCAGCGGGACTTAGCTCCTACGAGCAGTACTTC. This encodes CASSAGLSSYEQYF.

With respect to this clonotype: With a much larger clone just one base away, this may be a read error. This rearrangement joins TRBV2 to TRBJ2-7; tentative D call: TRBD2 (6 bases). Trimming left V 6 bases short and J 7 bases short, with 19 bases between. Germline V gene sequence: CDR1 SNHLY, CDR2 FYNNEI. The CDR3 length is 14 residues. CDR3 in DNA: TGTGCCAGCAGGAACCGGGTCTTCGCGGGGGAGCAGTACTTC. This translates into CASRNRVFAGEQYF.

This clonotype was counted at least ten times. V and J are TRBV20-1 and TRBJ2-5; 8 bases are shared with TRBD2. This CDR3 region has 15 residues. Germline V gives CDR1 DFQATT, CDR2 SNEGSKA (reference sequence). Trimming took 3 bases from V and 2 from J; bases not matched to a gene: 8. The CDR3 loop is CSASPSGGYQETQYF. CDR3 coding DNA: TGCAGTGCTAGTCCCAGCGGGGGTTATCAAGAGACCCAGTACTTC.

This clonotype was counted many times. The chain links TRBV2 to TRBJ2-2; D remains unclear. The CDR3 has 14 residues. From germline, CDR1 is SNHLY and CDR2 FYNNEI. Deletions cut 7 bases from V and 1 base from J, with 10 bases between. The CDR3 DNA is TGTGCCAGCATGGAGACGCAGAACACCGGGGAGCTGTTTTTT. It is translated as CASMETQNTGELFF.

Of note for this clonotype: At one boundary the junction diverges from the germline segment, which might be a read error. V is TRBV5-1 and J is TRBJ2-1; TRBD2 matches at 7 bases. CDR3 length: 15 residues. CDR1 SGHRS and CDR2 YFSETQ come from the germline V gene. The DNA for the CDR3 is TGCGCCAGCAGCTTGGGACTAGCCGGCTACAATGGGCAGTTCTTC. It specifies CASSLGLAGYNGQFF.

This clonotype has ten or more counts. The chain is built from TRBV12-3 or TRBV12-4 and TRBJ1-5; D is undetermined. The CDR3 runs to 13 residues. Trimming removed 8 bases at V and 5 bases at J, with 13 bases between. CDR3 protein: CASCIARDQPQHF. The CDR3 coding sequence is TGTGCCAGCTGTATCGCGAGGGATCAGCCCCAGCATTTT.

The rearrangement links TRBV5-1 to TRBJ2-3, with TRBD2 identical over 11 bases. The CDR3 loop spans 16 amino acids. Trimming at V came to 0 bases and at J to 4 bases, leaving 4 bases not matched to a gene. Germline assignment: CDR1 SGHRS and CDR2 YFSETQ. DNA of the CDR3: TGCGCCAGCAGCTTGGCTAGCGGGGGGCAGGCAGATACGCAGTATTTT. Its translation is CASSLASGGQADTQYF.

This clonotype was counted at least ten times. V is TRBV10-1 and J is TRBJ1-2; 10 bases fit TRBD1. CDR3 length equals 17 residues. The trim removed 4 bases at V and 5 bases at J, leaving 13 bases unmatched. Germline V CDR1 and CDR2: WNHNN, SYGVQD (reference sequence). This chain's CDR3 is CASSAGSRDRGDYGYTF. The DNA for the CDR3 is TGCGCCAGCAGTGCGGGGAGTCGGGACAGGGGAGATTATGGCTACACCTTC.

The table lists this clonotype with many counts. The chain links TRBV18 to TRBJ2-7, with TRBD1 as a possible D gene (5 bases). The CDR3 has 14 amino acids. V was cut by 5 bases and J by 2 bases, with 13 bases left in between. Looked up from germline, CDR1 is KGHSH and CDR2 is LQKENI. The CDR3: CASSGRQGPYEQYF. CDR3 nucleotides: TGTGCCAGCTCAGGGCGGCAGGGTCCCTACGAGCAGTACTTC.

Ten or more counts support this clonotype. This chain connects TRBV7-9 to TRBJ2-1; 9 bases map to TRBD1. CDR3 size: 13 residues. Trimming took 7 bases from V and 9 from J; bases not matched to a gene: 7. Germline CDR1 is SEHNR and CDR2 is FQNEAQ (reference sequence). CDR3 DNA: TGTGCCAGCAACCCACAGGGGGCTTTTGAGCAGTTCTTC. It specifies CASNPQGAFEQFF.

At least ten counts were recorded for this clonotype. This rearrangement joins TRBV11-2 to TRBJ2-6, with D possibly being TRBD2 (6 bases). The germline V gene encodes CDR1 SGHAT and CDR2 FQNNGV. There are 15 residues in the CDR3. V shed 8 bases and J shed 0 bases, with 11 bases lying between them. The CDR3 region has the DNA TGTGCCAGCGTGGGGGGTCCCTCTGGGGCCAACGTCCTGACTTTC. It is translated as CASVGGPSGANVLTF. The full variable domain, completed using reference TRBV11-2 and TRBJ2-6, is EAGVAQSPRYKIIEKRQSVAFWCNPISGHATLYWYQQILGQGPKLLIQFQNNGVVDDSQLPKDRFSAERLKGVDSTLKIQPAKLEDSAVYLCASVGGPSGANVLTFGAGSRLTVL.

At least ten counts were recorded for this clonotype. The chain is built from TRBV5-1 and TRBJ2-7; no clear D. The germline gives CDR1 SGHRS, CDR2 YFSETQ. This CDR3 spans 14 amino acids. Deletions cut 1 base from V and 2 bases from J, with 10 bases between. The CDR3, as DNA: TGCGCCAGCAGCTTGCAGGATGGCCCCTACGAGCAGTACTTC. This translates into CASSLQDGPYEQYF.

The chain uses TRBV6-1 and TRBJ2-1; perhaps TRBD2 as D (5 bases). V gave up 7 bases and J gave up 3 bases, with 16 bases separating them. The CDR3 sequence is 15 residues long. CDR1 is MNHNS, CDR2 SASEGT, per germline. The CDR3 DNA sequence: TGTGCCAGCAAAAGAAGTACTAGTTTCTACAATGAGCAGTTCTTC. Protein sequence: CASKRSTSFYNEQFF.